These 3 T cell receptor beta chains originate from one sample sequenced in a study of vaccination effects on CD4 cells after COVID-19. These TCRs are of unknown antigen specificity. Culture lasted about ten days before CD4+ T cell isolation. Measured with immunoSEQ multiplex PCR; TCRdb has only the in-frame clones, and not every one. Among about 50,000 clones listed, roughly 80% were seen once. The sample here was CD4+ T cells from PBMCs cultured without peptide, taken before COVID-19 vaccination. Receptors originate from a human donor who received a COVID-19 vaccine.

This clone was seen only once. The CDR3 coding sequence is TGCGCCAGCAGTCCAGGGCAGGGCGCTGGGGCCAACGTCCTGACTTTC. Amino acids: CASSPGQGAGANVLTF. The J gene is TRBJ2-6, the V gene TRBV5-1; a possible D gene is TRBD1 (5 bases). Between the trimmed V and J ends, which lost 5 bases and 2 bases, there was a span of 14 bases. Germline V CDR1 and CDR2: SGHRS, YFSETQ. The CDR3 length is 16 residues.

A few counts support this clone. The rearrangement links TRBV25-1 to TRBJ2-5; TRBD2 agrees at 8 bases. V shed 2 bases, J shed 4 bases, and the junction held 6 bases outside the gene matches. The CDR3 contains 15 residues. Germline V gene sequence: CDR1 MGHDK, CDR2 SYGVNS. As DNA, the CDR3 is TGTGCCAGCAGTGAAGTGTTAGCGGGGTCAGAGACCCAGTACTTC. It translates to CASSEVLAGSETQYF.

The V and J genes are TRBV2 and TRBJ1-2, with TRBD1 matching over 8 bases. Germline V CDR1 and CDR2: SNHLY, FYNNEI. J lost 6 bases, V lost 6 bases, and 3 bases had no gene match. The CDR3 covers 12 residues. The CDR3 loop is CASRRTGNGYTF. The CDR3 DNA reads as TGTGCCAGCAGGAGGACAGGGAATGGCTACACCTTC.